This TCR beta chain was profiled in a study of blood T cell repertoires in COVID-19. At the level of the study: Specimens from acute and convalescent COVID-19 originated in the United States, Italy and Spain. Sample material is recorded as cDNA or gDNA derived from T cells, B-cell-depleted T cells, or PBMCs.

As originally analysed: Scientists estimated how many nucleated cells there were by amplifying reference gene primers. TCRdb's table, derived via immunoSEQ multiplex PCR, lists solely in-frame clones and lacks some. For V, J and clone size, that table is used; D and trimming come from the DNA. The data show 50,000 to 65,000 clones, 75% to 85% seen once. The CDR3 covers 15 residues. From germline, CDR1 is KGHSH and CDR2 LQKENI. Trimming removed 3 bases from V and 8 bases from J; junction bases left unmatched: 9. Material for sequencing was peripheral blood. The V call is TRBV18, the J call TRBJ2-1, with TRBD1 matching 8 bases. The sequence was collected from a woman between 55 and 75 years old with acute or convalescent COVID-19. CDR3 amino acids: CASSPWTGNPDEQFF. CDR3 sequence (DNA): TGTGCCAGCTCACCCTGGACAGGGAACCCCGATGAGCAGTTCTTC.